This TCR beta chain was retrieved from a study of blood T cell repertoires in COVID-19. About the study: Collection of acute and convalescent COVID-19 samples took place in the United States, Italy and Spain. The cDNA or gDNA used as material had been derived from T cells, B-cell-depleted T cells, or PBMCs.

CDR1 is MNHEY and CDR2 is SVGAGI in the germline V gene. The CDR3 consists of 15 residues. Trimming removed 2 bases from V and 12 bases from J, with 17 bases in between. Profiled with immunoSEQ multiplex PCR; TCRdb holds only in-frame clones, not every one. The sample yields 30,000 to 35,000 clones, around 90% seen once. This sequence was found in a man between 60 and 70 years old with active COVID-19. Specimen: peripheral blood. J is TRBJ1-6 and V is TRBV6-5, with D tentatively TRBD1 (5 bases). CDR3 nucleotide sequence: TGTGCCAGCAGTTACGGACGGCAGGGAGGTAAACCCCTCCACTTT. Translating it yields CASSYGRQGGKPLHF.